The 15 T cell receptor beta chains below come from one sample, sequenced in a study of T cells in Graves' hyperthyroidism and ophthalmopathy. RNA transcripts provided the source from which TCR beta CDR3 regions were amplified. Initially, a first-round RT-PCR of the TCR CDR3 employed the HTBI primer set. TCRdb ran MiXCR on the multiplex PCR reads and lists one entry per CDR3 protein. Here the sample spans hundreds of thousands of distinct CDR3 sequences, roughly 15% being singletons. The source material was blood. These receptor sequences come from a woman aged 18 to 35 with Graves' hyperthyroidism.

V usage is TRBV24-1 and J usage is TRBJ2-2; TRBD1 matches at 10 bases. The CDR3 runs 16 residues. The V gene's germline CDR1 is KGHDR and CDR2 SFDVKD. After removal of 7 bases from V and 4 bases from J, the junction contained 8 bases not matched to a gene. The DNA for the CDR3 is TGTGCCACCAGAGAAACCGGGACAGGGGCCACCGGGGAGCTGTTTTTT. It translates to CATRETGTGATGELFF.

In DNA form, the CDR3 reads TGCAGTGCTCCACCTCTAGCGAGCTACAATGAGCAGTTCTTC. The encoded protein is CSAPPLASYNEQFF. The chain couples TRBV20-1 to TRBJ2-1; tentative D call: TRBD2 (6 bases). Looked up from germline, CDR1 is DFQATT and CDR2 is SNEGSKA (reference sequence). The CDR3 spans 14 residues. With 5 bases removed from V and 3 bases from J, the gap between germline ends came to 14 bases.

This clonotype has at least ten counts. This sequence joins TRBV2 and TRBJ1-4; D possibly corresponds to TRBD1 (5 bases). The V gene lost 5 bases and the J gene lost 3 bases, with 19 bases spanning the gap. The CDR3 has 17 residues. From germline, CDR1 is SNHLY and CDR2 FYNNEI. CDR3 coding DNA: TGTGCCAGCAGTCAGTCCCGGGACGGCAGTGCTAATGAAAAACTGTTTTTT. This encodes CASSQSRDGSANEKLFF.

The chain employs TRBV10-3 and TRBJ1-1, with a possible D match to TRBD1 (5 bases). This CDR3 has 13 amino acids. The V and J ends lost 8 bases and 6 bases respectively, with 16 bases between them. In germline, CDR1 is ENHRY, CDR2 SYGVKD. The CDR3 DNA sequence: TGTGCCATCTGGGCCGTGGGGCAGCCTGAAGCTTTCTTT. Translating gives CAIWAVGQPEAFF.

This clonotype was counted ten times or more. V is TRBV7-9 and J is TRBJ2-1; D is perhaps TRBD1 or TRBD2 (5 bases each). Germline V gene lookup returns CDR1 SEHNR and CDR2 FQNEAQ (reference sequence). Trimming removed 4 bases at V and 6 bases at J, with 7 bases between. CDR3 length: 12 amino acids. The CDR3 spells CASSWGFNEQFF. The CDR3 DNA is TGTGCCAGCAGCTGGGGGTTCAATGAGCAGTTCTTC.

This clonotype was counted between two and nine times. The chain has TRBV7-9 and TRBJ2-1; TRBD2 agrees at 8 bases. The length of the CDR3 is 16 residues. From germline, CDR1 is SEHNR and CDR2 FQNEAQ (reference sequence). J lost 12 bases, V lost 2 bases, and 15 bases had no gene match. CDR3 DNA sequence: TGTGCCAGCAGCTTATTGTCTAGCGGGCCTCCGGGGGGGCAGTTCTTC. Its translation: CASSLLSSGPPGGQFF.

This chain links TRBV7-3 with TRBJ2-3; 12 bases fit TRBD2. The length of the CDR3 is 15 residues. Germline CDR1 reads SGHTA; CDR2 reads FQGTGA. With 7 bases clipped from V and 6 bases from J, the junction kept 8 bases outside the gene matches. This CDR3 reads CASNPTSGRLDTQYF. The CDR3 DNA reads TGTGCCAGCAACCCTACTAGCGGGAGGCTGGATACGCAGTATTTT.

A few counts support this clonotype. CDR3 DNA sequence: TGTGCCAGCAGCCAGGACAGGGGGCGCGTTGAGACCCAGTACTTC. Encoded protein: CASSQDRGRVETQYF. The rearrangement joins TRBV14 to TRBJ2-5; 11 nucleotides match TRBD1. Germline CDR1 reads SGHDN; CDR2 reads FVKESK. The CDR3 contains 15 residues. Trimming removed 3 bases from V and 5 bases from J; junction bases left unmatched: 5.

This clonotype was seen ten or more times. CDR3 nucleotides: TGCAGTGCTGATATAGCGGGAACCTACGAGCAGTACTTC. As protein: CSADIAGTYEQYF. The V call is TRBV20-1, the J call TRBJ2-7, with 8 bases fitting TRBD2. CDR3 length equals 13 residues. Unmatched junction bases numbered 5, after V lost 5 bases and J lost 2 bases. The germline V gene has CDR1 DFQATT and CDR2 SNEGSKA (reference sequence).

This clonotype turned up a few times. The junction does not match germline at one end; this may be a read error. This chain links TRBV10-3 with TRBJ2-1; 9 bases line up with TRBD2. CDR3 size: 16 residues. Germline assignment: CDR1 ENHRY and CDR2 SYGVKD. The DNA of the CDR3 is TGTGCCATCAGTGAGGACGGCGGGAGGGCGTACAATGAACAGTTCTTC. Translating it yields CAISEDGGRAYNEQFF.

This clonotype was seen more than once but under ten times. This chain connects TRBV29-1 to TRBJ2-3; 10 nucleotides agree with TRBD2. In germline, CDR1 is SQVTM, CDR2 ANQGSEA. The ends lost 4 bases at V and 4 bases at J; junction bases unmatched: 8. The CDR3 spans 15 residues. CDR3 in amino acids: CSVASSGRLADTQYF. The CDR3 bases are TGCAGCGTTGCCTCTAGCGGGAGATTGGCAGATACGCAGTATTTT.

The table lists this clonotype with a few counts. The chain recombines TRBV5-4 with TRBJ2-3; TRBD2 aligns across 8 bases. The CDR3 loop spans 16 amino acids. With 4 bases clipped from V and 0 bases from J, the junction kept 7 bases outside the gene matches. The V gene's germline CDR1 is SGHNT and CDR2 YYREEE (reference sequence). CDR3 loop: CASSRKAGGSTDTQYF. The DNA for the CDR3 is TGTGCCAGCAGCAGGAAGGCGGGAGGTAGCACAGATACGCAGTATTTT. Full variable domain (outside the CDR3, taken from reference TRBV5-4 and TRBJ2-3): ETGVTQSPTHLIKTRGQQVTLRCSSQSGHNTVSWYQQALGQGPQFIFQYYREEENGRGNFPPRFSGLQFPNYSSELNVNALELDDSALYLCASSRKAGGSTDTQYFGPGTRLTVL.

At least ten counts were recorded for this clonotype. This chain links TRBV7-9 with TRBJ1-1; no clear D gene. From germline, CDR1 is SEHNR and CDR2 FQNEAQ (reference sequence). The CDR3 length is 15 residues. The ends were cut back, 2 bases at V and 1 base at J, with 11 bases in the middle. The CDR3 DNA sequence: TGTGCCAGCAGCTTACCGGGTCTGGGGAACACTGAAGCTTTCTTT. Encoded protein: CASSLPGLGNTEAFF.

This clonotype was seen many times. This rearrangement joins TRBV11-2 to TRBJ2-7, with D perhaps matching TRBD1 or TRBD2 (5 bases each). This CDR3 region has 15 residues. Germline V gene data show CDR1 as SGHAT and CDR2 as FQNNGV. V lost 6 bases and J lost 2, with 17 bases in between. This chain's CDR3 is CASSPAGTGTYEQYF. DNA for the CDR3: TGTGCCAGCAGTCCCGCCGGGACGGGGACCTACGAGCAGTACTTC.

The V call is TRBV11-2, the J call TRBJ1-3; D uncertain. Deletions cut 7 bases from V and 0 bases from J, with 7 bases between. CDR3 size: 13 residues. Germline assignment: CDR1 SGHAT and CDR2 FQNNGV. In DNA form, the CDR3 reads TGTGCCAGCAATGATTTCTCTGGAAACACCATATATTTT. Residues: CASNDFSGNTIYF.